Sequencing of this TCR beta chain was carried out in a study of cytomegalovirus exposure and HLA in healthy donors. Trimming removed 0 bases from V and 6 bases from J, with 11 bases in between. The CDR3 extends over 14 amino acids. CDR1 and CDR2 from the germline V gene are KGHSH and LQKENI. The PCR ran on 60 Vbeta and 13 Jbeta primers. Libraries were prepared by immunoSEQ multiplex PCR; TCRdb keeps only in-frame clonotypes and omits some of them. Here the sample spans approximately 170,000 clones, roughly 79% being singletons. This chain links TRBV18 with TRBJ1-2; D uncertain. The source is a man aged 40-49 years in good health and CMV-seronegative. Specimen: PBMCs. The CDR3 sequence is CASSPPAGMNGYTF. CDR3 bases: TGTGCCAGCTCACCACCCGCAGGAATGAATGGCTACACCTTC.